There are a few counts of the clone carrying this TCR beta chain. These data are taken from a study of control samples from healthy donors and cancer patients. Produced via immunoSEQ multiplex PCR; TCRdb's table is partial and in-frame only. There are about 120,000 clones in the sample; around nine tenths occur only once, and under 3% lies in the top ten. J was trimmed by 8 bases and V by 5 bases; bases with no gene match: 9. This CDR3 is 15 amino acids long. CDR1 SEHNR and CDR2 FQNEAQ come from the germline V gene (reference sequence). This receptor was identified in a man between 35 and 55 years old in good health. The sample comprised blood. The chain joins TRBV7-9 to TRBJ2-1; 10 nucleotides match TRBD1. DNA of the CDR3: TGTGCCAGCAGCCGCGACGGGACAGGGGCGGATGAGCAGTTCTTC. Its translation: CASSRDGTGADEQFF. Complete variable domain (other parts from reference TRBV7-9 and TRBJ2-1): DTGVSQNPRHKITKRGQNVTFRCDPISEHNRLYWYRQTLGQGPEFLTYFQNEAQLEKSRLLSDRFSAERPKGSFSTLEIQRTEQGDSAMYLCASSRDGTGADEQFFGPGTRLTVL.